Ten or more counts support the clone carrying this T cell receptor beta chain. Its cognate antigen is unknown. The sample is drawn from a study of T cells in Graves' hyperthyroidism and ophthalmopathy. Study information: Peripheral blood was drawn at first diagnosis, prior to all treatment. General study points: For ophthalmopathy, model prediction preceded onset by a median roughly 6.5 months.

The CDR3 runs 15 residues. Per the germline V gene, CDR1 is DFQATT and CDR2 is SNEGSKA (reference sequence). Unmatched junction bases numbered 1, after V lost 1 base and J lost 2 bases. Amplification of TCR beta CDR3 regions was performed using RNA transcripts as template. HTBI primers were employed in a first-round RT-PCR of the TCR CDR3. TCRdb recomputed calls from the multiplex PCR reads with MiXCR, one row per CDR3 protein. Among around 270,000 distinct CDR3 sequences, 15% to 20% were seen once, and the ten largest hold under 40%. Clinical symptoms, serum thyroxine and TRAb, thyroid ultrasound and orbital computed tomography together formed the diagnostic basis.

The receptor was derived from a middle-aged man with Graves' ophthalmopathy. The source material was blood. The chain carries TRBV20-1 and TRBJ2-2; 10 bases are shared with TRBD2. The CDR3 reads CSARASGSNTGELFF. In nucleotides, the CDR3 is TGCAGTGCTAGAGCTAGCGGGAGTAACACCGGGGAGCTGTTTTTT.